Each of the 5 T cell receptor beta chains below was sequenced from the same sample in a study of CD8+CD57+ T cells in acquired aplastic anemia. Patients chosen for sequencing had shown CD8+CD57+ cell expansion by flow cytometry. Profiling of TCR beta VDJ combinations and CDR3 sequences used genomic DNA as template. Each CDR3 protein is one row after TCRdb ran MiXCR on the reads. The sample has 160,000 or so distinct CDR3 sequences; around 50% are singletons. Sequenced input: sorted CD4+, CD8+, or CD8+CD57+ T cells (not recorded which) from PBMCs. These receptors came from a human donor with aplastic anemia.

This clonotype was counted many times. The rearrangement uses TRBV20-1 and TRBJ2-1; D remains ambiguous. The CDR3 length is 13 residues. CDR1 and CDR2 (germline): DFQATT, SNEGSKA (reference sequence). Trimming removed 1 base at V and 0 bases at J, with 4 bases between. CDR3 bases: TGCAGTGCTAGAGCGAGCTCCTACAATGAGCAGTTCTTC. Amino acid sequence: CSARASSYNEQFF.

This clonotype was recorded many times. The chain employs TRBV7-2 and TRBJ2-1, with a possible D match to TRBD2 (5 bases). The CDR3 has 15 amino acids. V was clipped by 5 bases and J by 4 bases, with 15 bases between them. Germline V CDR1 and CDR2: SGHTA, FQGNSA. Here the CDR3 DNA reads TGTGCCAGCAGCCCGAACGGGGATCAATACAATGAGCAGTTCTTC. Translated, it gives CASSPNGDQYNEQFF.

This clonotype appeared a few times. J is TRBJ1-3 and V is TRBV11-2, with no clear D. CDR1 and CDR2 (germline): SGHAT, FQNNGV. Trimming shortened V by 0 bases and J by 2 bases, and 11 bases separated the two germline ends. This CDR3 has 16 residues. In DNA form, the CDR3 reads TGTGCCAGCAGCTTAGACGTTGGCGGTACTGGAAACACCATATATTTT. Protein product: CASSLDVGGTGNTIYF.

About this clonotype itself: No conserved phenylalanine or tryptophan ends this CDR3, so it is likely a read error. The J gene is TRBJ2-7, the V gene TRBV2, with D tentatively TRBD1 (5 bases). The CDR3 sequence is 16 residues long. Germline-derived CDR1 and CDR2 are SNHLY and FYNNEI. Trimming stripped 3 bases from V and 0 bases from J, with 15 bases between. CDR3 nucleotide sequence: TGTGCCAGCAGTGATTACCTCGGACACCGCTCCTACGAGCAGTACCTC. Protein: CASSDYLGHRSYEQYL.

As to this clonotype: Given the absence of the conserved phenylalanine or tryptophan at the CDR3 end, a read error is likely. The limits of the CDR3 on the DNA are not certain, so only TCRdb's listed CDR3 is given. This chain connects TRBV19 to TRBJ2-7; TRBD1 was called by the table and not checked on the DNA. The germline gives CDR1 LNHDA, CDR2 SQIVND (reference sequence). The CDR3 adds up to 11 amino acids, both ends counted. Here the CDR3 reads CASSKSPRGAD.